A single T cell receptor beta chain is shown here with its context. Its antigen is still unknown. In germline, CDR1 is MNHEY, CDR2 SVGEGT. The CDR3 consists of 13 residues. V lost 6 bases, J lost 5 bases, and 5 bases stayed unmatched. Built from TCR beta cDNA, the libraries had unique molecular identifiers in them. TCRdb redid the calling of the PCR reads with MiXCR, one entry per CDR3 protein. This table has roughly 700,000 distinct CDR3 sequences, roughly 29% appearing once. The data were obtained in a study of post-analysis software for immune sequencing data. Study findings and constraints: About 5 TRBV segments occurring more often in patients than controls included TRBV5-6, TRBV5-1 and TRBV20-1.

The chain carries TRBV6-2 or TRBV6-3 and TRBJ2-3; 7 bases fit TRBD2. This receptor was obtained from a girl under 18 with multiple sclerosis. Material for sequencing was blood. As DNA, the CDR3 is TGTGCCAGCAGACCCCCGGGAGGAGATACGCAGTATTTT. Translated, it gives CASRPPGGDTQYF.